A single sample is the source of the 27 T cell receptor beta chains below, sequenced in a study of brain T cells in children with intractable seizures. The method was immunoSEQ multiplex PCR; TCRdb's version includes in-frame clones alone and lacks a portion of them. The repertoire holds hundreds of thousands of clones, with about 93% as singletons. The time point denotes: blood from clinic visit 5 months post-surgery; TSC patient then seizure free. Sequencing used peripheral blood, obtained approximately 5 months after surgery. The receptors here all came from a boy under three years old with tuberous sclerosis and intractable seizures.

The gene calls are TRBV3-1 (or the pseudogene TRBV3-2) and TRBJ2-5; tentative D call: TRBD2 (5 bases). This CDR3 is built from 15 residues. CDR1 and CDR2 (germline): LGHDT, YNNKEL (reference sequence). V shed 4 bases and J shed 2 bases, with 14 bases lying between them. The CDR3 DNA reads as TGTGCCAGCAGCCGAGCGGTAGAAGTACAAGAGACCCAGTACTTC. It is translated as CASSRAVEVQETQYF.

This clone occurred once. The gene calls are TRBV5-4 and TRBJ2-7; perhaps TRBD1 as D (5 bases). V dropped 5 bases and J dropped 3 bases, with 12 bases sitting between them. Germline values: CDR1 SGHNT, CDR2 YYREEE (reference sequence). The CDR3 length is 13 residues. The CDR3 is CASRDIGRYEQYF. The CDR3 DNA is TGTGCCAGCAGGGACATCGGGCGCTACGAGCAGTACTTC.

V is TRBV11-3 and J is TRBJ2-1, with 10 bases that match TRBD2. Germline CDR1 is SGHNT and CDR2 is YENEEA. CDR3 length: 18 residues. J was trimmed by 6 bases and V by 1 base; bases with no gene match: 12. The chain's CDR3 is CASSLAAGLAIGTNEQFF. The DNA for the CDR3 is TGTGCCAGCAGCTTAGCCGCGGGACTAGCGATTGGAACCAATGAGCAGTTCTTC.

Remarks on this clone: This sample also contains other DNA sequences that code for the same CDR3. CDR3 loop: CASSMGEGGQPQHF. In DNA form, the CDR3 reads TGTGCCAGTAGTATGGGGGAGGGGGGTCAGCCCCAGCATTTT. The chain links TRBV19 to TRBJ1-5, with D tentatively TRBD1 (6 bases). Germline CDR1 and CDR2: LNHDA and SQIVND (reference sequence). CDR3 length: 14 amino acids. The ends were cut back, 3 bases at V and 6 bases at J, with 12 bases in the middle.

The V and J genes are TRBV7-9 and TRBJ2-1; TRBD2 matches at 14 bases. The V gene's germline CDR1 is SEHNR and CDR2 FQNEAQ (reference sequence). J was trimmed by 7 bases and V by 5 bases; bases with no gene match: 4. The CDR3 covers 15 residues. CDR3 bases: TGTGCCAGCAGCCGGGGACTAGCGGGGGTAAATGAGCAGTTCTTC. This sequence encodes CASSRGLAGVNEQFF.

The rearrangement joins TRBV6-6 to TRBJ1-5; D not resolved. V dropped 6 bases and J dropped 2 bases, with 8 bases sitting between them. The CDR3 length is 13 residues. Germline V gives CDR1 MNHNY, CDR2 SVGAGI (reference sequence). The CDR3 loop reads CASRDLGNQPQHF. The CDR3 DNA reads as TGTGCCAGCAGGGATCTTGGCAATCAGCCCCAGCATTTT.

The chain combines TRBV13 with TRBJ1-1, with D unresolved. The CDR3 has 14 residues. V gave up 5 bases and J gave up 0 bases, with 10 bases separating them. Germline CDR1 PRHDT, CDR2 FYEKMQ (reference sequence). Written as DNA, the CDR3 is TGTGCCAGCAGCCTTACCGGGGTGAACACTGAAGCTTTCTTT. Protein: CASSLTGVNTEAFF.

V usage is TRBV18 and J usage is TRBJ1-2; possible D gene TRBD1, 5 bases. Germline CDR1 reads KGHSH; CDR2 reads LQKENI. The V end lost 2 bases, the J end lost 3 bases, and 10 bases lay between the germline ends. CDR3 length: 14 amino acids. The CDR3 nucleotides read TGTGCCAGCTCACCAACCAGGGTCGACTATGGCTACACCTTC. Its protein is CASSPTRVDYGYTF.

This rearrangement joins TRBV19 to TRBJ2-7; no definite D call. This CDR3 is built from 15 residues. V dropped 4 bases and J dropped 0 bases, with 13 bases sitting between them. Germline V gene sequence: CDR1 LNHDA, CDR2 SQIVND (reference sequence). Here the CDR3 DNA reads TGTGCCAGTAGTAGTTCGACTTTCAGCTCCTACGAGCAGTACTTC. Translated: CASSSSTFSSYEQYF.

The rearrangement links TRBV2 to TRBJ2-7; no reliable D call. The germline gives CDR1 SNHLY, CDR2 FYNNEI. The germline V and J ends were trimmed by 7 bases and 1 base, with 11 bases remaining between them. The CDR3 totals 13 residues. The CDR3 coding sequence is TGTGCCAGCATCAACACCGTTTCCTACGAGCAGTACTTC. Protein: CASINTVSYEQYF. The complete variable domain, with remaining parts taken from reference TRBV2 and TRBJ2-7, reads EPEVTQTPSHQVTQMGQEVILRCVPISNHLYFYWYRQILGQKVEFLVSFYNNEISEKSEIFDDQFSVERPDGSNFTLKIRSTKLEDSAMYFCASINTVSYEQYFGPGTRLTVT.

The chain couples TRBV4-1 to TRBJ2-3; TRBD1 matches 9 bases. The CDR3 extends over 15 amino acids. The J segment lost 2 bases and the V segment lost 3 bases, leaving 3 bases of the junction unmatched. In germline, CDR1 is MGHRA, CDR2 YSYEKL. DNA of the CDR3: TGCGCCAGCAGCCAGGGGGACAGGGACACAGATACGCAGTATTTT. Amino acids: CASSQGDRDTDTQYF.

This chain links TRBV5-1 with TRBJ2-7, with D unresolved. From germline, CDR1 is SGHRS and CDR2 YFSETQ. The CDR3 loop spans 17 amino acids. The V gene lost 0 bases and the J gene lost 2 bases, with 18 bases spanning the gap. This CDR3 reads CASSLGSLGSFTYEQYF. CDR3 sequence (DNA): TGCGCCAGCAGCTTGGGGTCTCTTGGCAGCTTTACCTACGAGCAGTACTTC. The entire variable domain, with the rest obtained from reference TRBV5-1 and TRBJ2-7, is as follows: KAGVTQTPRYLIKTRGQQVTLSCSPISGHRSVSWYQQTPGQGLQFLFEYFSETQRNKGNFPGRFSGRQFSNSRSEMNVSTLELGDSALYLCASSLGSLGSFTYEQYFGPGTRLTVT.

The V call is TRBV9, the J call TRBJ1-2, with a weak D call TRBD1 (5 bases). The length of the CDR3 is 16 residues. Trimming took 4 bases from V and 4 from J, leaving 20 bases between them. Germline loops: CDR1 SGDLS, CDR2 YYNGEE. The CDR3 coding sequence is TGTGCCAGCAGCCCCATGGCGGGACCCCCCACCTATGGCTACACCTTC. As protein: CASSPMAGPPTYGYTF.

V and J are TRBV20-1 and TRBJ2-1; 7 bases map to TRBD1. This CDR3 spans 11 amino acids. Looked up from germline, CDR1 is DFQATT and CDR2 is SNEGSKA (reference sequence). V was pared by 6 bases and J by 12 bases, with 8 bases of the junction left unmatched. The CDR3 protein is CSAQDRVRQFF. The CDR3 region has the DNA TGCAGTGCGCAAGACAGGGTCCGGCAGTTCTTC.

The J gene is TRBJ2-7, the V gene TRBV30; 12 bases align to TRBD2. The CDR3 is 14 residues long. From germline, CDR1 is GTSNPN and CDR2 SVGIG (reference sequence). Germline trimming cut 0 bases from V and 5 bases from J; bases unmatched to any gene: 2. CDR3 nucleotides: TGTGCCTGGAGTGTACGACTAGCGGGAGACGAGCAGTACTTC. As protein: CAWSVRLAGDEQYF.

The V call is TRBV2, the J call TRBJ2-3; no firm D call. CDR1 is SNHLY and CDR2 is FYNNEI in the germline V gene. There are 15 residues in the CDR3. Trimming left V 4 bases short and J 0 bases short, with 11 bases between. The CDR3 sequence is CASSGPSLSTDTQYF. In nucleotides, the CDR3 is TGTGCCAGCAGTGGGCCGAGCCTTAGCACAGATACGCAGTATTTT. Full variable domain (outside the CDR3, taken from reference TRBV2 and TRBJ2-3): EPEVTQTPSHQVTQMGQEVILRCVPISNHLYFYWYRQILGQKVEFLVSFYNNEISEKSEIFDDQFSVERPDGSNFTLKIRSTKLEDSAMYFCASSGPSLSTDTQYFGPGTRLTVL.

The genes are TRBV11-3 and TRBJ1-5; maybe TRBD1 (5 bases). This CDR3 spans 13 amino acids. The V gene lost 5 bases and the J gene lost 4 bases, with 9 bases spanning the gap. The germline V gene encodes CDR1 SGHNT and CDR2 YENEEA. The DNA of the CDR3 is TGTGCCAGCAGCCAGGGATGGAATCAGCCCCAGCATTTT. This gives the protein CASSQGWNQPQHF. The entire variable domain, with the rest obtained from reference TRBV11-3 and TRBJ1-5, is as follows: EAGVVQSPRYKIIEKKQPVAFWCNPISGHNTLYWYLQNLGQGPELLIRYENEEAVDDSQLPKDRFSAERLKGVDSTLKIQPAELGDSAVYLCASSQGWNQPQHFGDGTRLSIL.

The rearrangement joins TRBV6-6 to TRBJ1-5; tentatively, D is TRBD1 (6 bases). The germline CDR1 and CDR2 sequences are MNHNY and SVGAGI (reference sequence). The CDR3 extends over 15 amino acids. With 4 bases removed from V and 7 bases from J, the gap between germline ends came to 17 bases. Written as DNA, the CDR3 is TGTGCCAGCAGTTTCCCCGTCCTGGGGGGCCAGCCCCAGCATTTT. Translated, it gives CASSFPVLGGQPQHF.

The chain recombines TRBV12-1 with TRBJ2-5; no DNA check was done on the table's D call, TRBD2. TRBV12-1 is recorded as a pseudogene. The CDR3 is 16 residues long. This chain's CDR3 is CASSFTNGTMKETQYF. CDR3 coding DNA: TGTGCCAGCAGCTTTACAAACGGGACTATGAAAGAGACCCAGTACTTC.

This clone was recorded once. J is TRBJ1-5 and V is TRBV25-1; no reliable D call. The length of the CDR3 is 13 residues. V was clipped by 6 bases and J by 0 bases, with 6 bases between them. Germline V gene data show CDR1 as MGHDK and CDR2 as SYGVNS. This CDR3 is CASSSNSNQPQHF. CDR3 nucleotide sequence: TGTGCCAGCAGCTCAAATAGCAATCAGCCCCAGCATTTT. Full variable domain (missing parts from reference TRBV25-1 and TRBJ1-5): EADIYQTPRYLVIGTGKKITLECSQTMGHDKMYWYQQDPGMELHLIHYSYGVNSTEKGDLSSESTVSRIRTEHFPLTLESARPSHTSQYLCASSSNSNQPQHFGDGTRLSIL.

The rearrangement joins TRBV19 to TRBJ2-7; 9 nucleotides agree with TRBD1. CDR3 size: 14 residues. CDR1 is LNHDA and CDR2 is SQIVND in the germline V gene (reference sequence). Trimming removed 5 bases from V and 4 bases from J; junction bases left unmatched: 6. The CDR3 DNA reads as TGTGCCAGTAGTGAACCGGGACAGGGTTACGAGCAGTACTTC. Its translation is CASSEPGQGYEQYF.

The chain links TRBV6-5 to TRBJ2-7, with 8 nucleotides matching TRBD1. Germline CDR1 MNHEY, CDR2 SVGAGI. The CDR3 spans 15 residues. With 6 bases clipped from V and 3 bases from J, the junction kept 10 bases outside the gene matches. The CDR3 reads CASSLKTGAGYEQYF. CDR3 coding DNA: TGTGCCAGCAGCCTAAAGACAGGGGCTGGCTACGAGCAGTACTTC.

The chain uses TRBV7-6 and TRBJ1-2; possible D gene TRBD1, 6 bases. Per the germline V gene, CDR1 is SGHVS and CDR2 is FNYEAQ. Trimming stripped 3 bases from V and 6 bases from J, with 11 bases between. The CDR3 extends over 13 amino acids. The CDR3 loop is CASSFGQSDGYTF. CDR3 coding DNA: TGTGCCAGCAGCTTCGGACAGTCCGATGGCTACACCTTC.

This chain links TRBV7-9 with TRBJ2-7; 7 nucleotides align to TRBD1. This CDR3 region has 15 residues. Germline-derived CDR1 and CDR2 are SEHNR and FQNEAQ (reference sequence). Germline trimming cut 3 bases from V and 2 bases from J; bases unmatched to any gene: 7. Here the CDR3 reads CASSFPPTGTYEQYF. DNA for the CDR3: TGTGCCAGCAGCTTTCCGCCGACAGGGACCTACGAGCAGTACTTC.

This clone was detected a few times. This rearrangement joins TRBV6-5 to TRBJ1-2; D remains unclear. Trimming took 4 bases from V and 1 from J, leaving 10 bases between them. The CDR3 contains 14 residues. The germline gives CDR1 MNHEY, CDR2 SVGAGI. CDR3 region: CASSSTLVNYGYTF. The CDR3 DNA follows: TGTGCCAGCAGTTCAACCCTAGTTAACTATGGCTACACCTTC.

The chain has TRBV28 and TRBJ2-3; D call uncertain. Trimming shortened V by 4 bases and J by 4 bases, and 6 bases separated the two germline ends. Germline CDR1 MDHEN, CDR2 SYDVKM. The CDR3 is 12 amino acids. The CDR3, as DNA: TGTGCCAGCAGTTCCGGGTCAGATACGCAGTATTTT. Its protein product is CASSSGSDTQYF.

The V and J genes are TRBV5-6 and TRBJ2-3; D not resolved. Between the trimmed V and J ends, which lost 7 bases and 4 bases, there was a span of 16 bases. CDR1 is SGHDT and CDR2 is YYEEEE in the germline V gene. The CDR3 totals 14 residues. The CDR3 DNA reads as TGTGCCAGCCAGCAGACTGGACGGCCAGATACGCAGTATTTT. This sequence encodes CASQQTGRPDTQYF.